Shown below are 20 T cell receptor beta chains from a single sample sequenced in a study of spatial heterogeneity in lung cancer. TCRdb re-called the 5' RACE reads with MiXCR, one entry per CDR3 protein. The sample shows about 39,000 distinct CDR3 sequences, 3% to 3.5% of them seen only once. Documented time point: sample taken at primary tumor resection. Sequencing was performed on normal lung tissue next to the tumor, taken at surgery. These TCRs come from a male donor with early-stage non-small cell lung cancer.

Ten or more counts support this clonotype. The chain is built from TRBV6-5 and TRBJ2-7, with 13 nucleotides matching TRBD2. V gave up 5 bases and J gave up 8 bases; unmatched junction bases: 6. Germline CDR1 is MNHEY and CDR2 is SVGAGI. The CDR3 is made up of 14 amino acids. The CDR3 DNA reads as TGTGCCAGCAGTAAGGGACTAGCGGGGTTGCAGCAGTACTTC. As protein: CASSKGLAGLQQYF.

This clonotype came up many times. The chain employs TRBV29-1 and TRBJ2-1; TRBD2 aligns across 10 bases. The V and J ends lost 4 bases and 6 bases, in that order; junction bases with no gene match: 9. This CDR3 is 15 amino acids long. CDR1 and CDR2 (germline): SQVTM, ANQGSEA. The CDR3 nucleotides read TGCAGCGTTGCTGCTAGCGGGGGCCCGGGCAATGAGCAGTTCTTC. Its protein product is CSVAASGGPGNEQFF.

V and J are TRBV24-1 and TRBJ1-5, with D uncertain. V gave up 5 bases and J gave up 0 bases, with 7 bases separating them. CDR1 KGHDR and CDR2 SFDVKD come from the germline V gene. The CDR3 length is 14 residues. CDR3 in amino acids: CATSGGYSNQPQHF. Here the CDR3 DNA reads TGTGCCACCAGTGGAGGTTATAGCAATCAGCCCCAGCATTTT.

This clonotype was counted ten times or more. The CDR3: CASRKAGNSGELFF. Written as DNA, the CDR3 is TGTGCCAGCAGGAAGGCGGGAAATTCCGGGGAGCTGTTTTTT. This sequence joins TRBV28 and TRBJ2-2, with a possible D match to TRBD2 (6 bases). Germline CDR1 is MDHEN and CDR2 is SYDVKM. This CDR3 comprises 14 residues. V lost 6 bases to trimming and J lost 6 bases, with 14 bases between them.

The table lists this clonotype with many counts. V is TRBV5-1 and J is TRBJ2-2, with D unresolved. With 7 bases removed from V and 6 bases from J, the gap between germline ends came to 13 bases. CDR1 and CDR2 from the germline V gene are SGHRS and YFSETQ. The CDR3 totals 13 residues. DNA for the CDR3: TGCGCCAGCGGGCAAGGAACCCCCGGGGAGCTGTTTTTT. Protein: CASGQGTPGELFF.

This clonotype occurred many times. The rearrangement links TRBV27 to TRBJ2-2, with D perhaps matching TRBD1 (6 bases). Trimming removed 3 bases at V and 1 base at J, with 9 bases between. CDR1 is MNHEY and CDR2 is SMNVEV in the germline V gene (reference sequence). The CDR3 totals 15 residues. As DNA, the CDR3 is TGTGCCAGCAGTTTCCAGACAGGGAACACCGGGGAGCTGTTTTTT. Translation gives CASSFQTGNTGELFF.

This clonotype appeared many times. The chain uses TRBV7-3 and TRBJ1-1; tentative D call: TRBD1 (5 bases). The CDR3 is 13 amino acids. Germline CDR1 is SGHTA and CDR2 is FQGTGA. The V end was cut by 4 bases, the J end by 2 bases, with 8 bases between. CDR3 protein: CASSSGGNTEAFF. CDR3 nucleotide sequence: TGTGCCAGCAGCTCTGGGGGTAACACTGAAGCTTTCTTT.

By share, this clonotype ranks as medium-sized. The CDR3 region is CASSPLGVEQYF. The CDR3 coding sequence is TGTGCCAGCAGCCCGCTCGGAGTAGAGCAGTACTTC. The V gene is TRBV14, the J gene TRBJ2-7; D ambiguous. V dropped 4 bases and J dropped 7 bases, with 11 bases sitting between them. Germline lookup yields CDR1 SGHDN and CDR2 FVKESK. CDR3 length: 12 residues.

This clonotype came up many times. This chain connects TRBV4-3 to TRBJ2-3; D may be TRBD1 (6 bases). V lost 0 bases and J lost 9, with 13 bases in between. Germline assignment: CDR1 LGHNA and CDR2 YSLEER. The CDR3 consists of 14 residues. CDR3 residues: CASSQDVTQGTQYF. DNA for the CDR3: TGCGCCAGCAGCCAAGATGTTACTCAGGGGACGCAGTATTTT.

This clonotype was seen ten or more times. This sequence joins TRBV20-1 and TRBJ2-7; possibly TRBD1 or TRBD2 for D (5 bases each). Trimming removed 1 base from V and 6 bases from J, with 22 bases in between. CDR1 DFQATT and CDR2 SNEGSKA come from the germline V gene (reference sequence). CDR3 length: 16 residues. The CDR3 is CSARGGMDGGMGEQYF. In DNA form, the CDR3 reads TGCAGTGCTAGAGGAGGGATGGATGGGGGAATGGGCGAGCAGTACTTC.

The V and J genes are TRBV24-1 and TRBJ2-5; no definite D call. The germline gives CDR1 KGHDR, CDR2 SFDVKD. CDR3 length equals 12 residues. V lost 1 base, J lost 3 bases, and 2 bases lay in between. The CDR3 sequence is CATSDFKETQYF. CDR3 bases: TGTGCCACCAGTGATTTCAAAGAGACCCAGTACTTC.

The genes are TRBV6-2 or TRBV6-3 and TRBJ1-5; 7 bases are shared with TRBD1. The V segment lost 7 bases and the J segment 2 bases; nucleotides outside the gene matches: 5. The CDR3 runs 14 residues. Germline V gene sequence: CDR1 MNHEY, CDR2 SVGEGT. The DNA for the CDR3 is TGTGCCAGCACCAGAGGGACAGGCAATCAGCCCCAGCATTTT. Amino acids: CASTRGTGNQPQHF.

This sequence joins TRBV12-3 or TRBV12-4 and TRBJ1-2; tentatively, D is TRBD1 (6 bases). This CDR3 spans 13 amino acids. V was shortened by 6 bases and J by 4 bases, with 12 bases between the two germline ends. This CDR3 is CASSPADSYGYTF. DNA for the CDR3: TGTGCCAGCAGCCCCGCGGACAGCTATGGCTACACCTTC.

The table lists this clonotype with many counts. The CDR3 DNA reads TGCAGCGTTGAAGATATTTTGTGGGGGGCGGATGAGCACGAGCAGTACTTC. Translated: CSVEDILWGADEHEQYF. The chain combines TRBV29-1 with TRBJ2-7; D tentatively fits TRBD1 or TRBD2 (6 bases each). Between the trimmed V and J ends, which lost 0 bases and 5 bases, there was a span of 23 bases. Germline V lookup: CDR1 SQVTM, CDR2 ANQGSEA. The CDR3 extends over 17 amino acids.

This clonotype was picked up many times. This chain links TRBV28 with TRBJ2-7; tentative D call: TRBD2 (6 bases). Trimming stripped 6 bases from V and 3 bases from J, with 9 bases between. The CDR3 runs 12 residues. Germline CDR1 MDHEN, CDR2 SYDVKM. The CDR3 loop is CASRYGGYEQYF. The CDR3 bases are TGTGCCAGCAGGTACGGGGGCTACGAGCAGTACTTC.

This clonotype was counted many times. This sequence joins TRBV12-3 or TRBV12-4 and TRBJ2-3; D ambiguous. CDR3 length equals 11 residues. V lost 3 bases and J 10 bases, leaving 8 bases between the germline ends. CDR3 DNA sequence: TGTGCCAGCAGTTTCACTTCGCCGCAGTATTTT. This codes for CASSFTSPQYF.

This clonotype showed up many times. The chain joins TRBV10-3 to TRBJ1-5; 7 bases fit TRBD1. The CDR3 is 18 amino acids. Trimming at V came to 0 bases and at J to 3 bases, leaving 11 bases not matched to a gene. Germline V lookup: CDR1 ENHRY, CDR2 SYGVKD. The CDR3 DNA sequence: TGTGCCATCAGTGAGTCCCCCTCGGGACAGTCACTCAATCAGCCCCAGCATTTT. As protein: CAISESPSGQSLNQPQHF.

This clonotype has a count of ten or more. The chain couples TRBV7-2 to TRBJ1-2, with unresolved D. V was shortened by 5 bases and J by 4 bases, with 11 bases between the two germline ends. This CDR3 has 13 amino acids. The V gene's germline CDR1 is SGHTA and CDR2 FQGNSA. DNA of the CDR3: TGTGCCAGCAGCCCTAGCCCCAGCTATGGCTACACCTTC. Translating it yields CASSPSPSYGYTF.

This clonotype was found many times. This chain links TRBV12-3 or TRBV12-4 with TRBJ2-5; a weak D match, TRBD2 (5 bases). V was cut by 2 bases and J by 4 bases, with 8 bases left in between. The CDR3 is 13 amino acids. The CDR3: CASSLTSRETQYF. The CDR3 nucleotides read TGTGCCAGCAGTTTAACTAGTCGAGAGACCCAGTACTTC.

This clonotype was found a few times. A read error may account for a junction end that differs from germline. This chain joins TRBV20-1 and TRBJ2-2, with D tentatively TRBD2 (6 bases). Germline V gives CDR1 DFQATT, CDR2 SNEGSKA (reference sequence). This CDR3 has 14 residues. The CDR3 nucleotides read TGCAGTGCTAGAGCAGGCGGGAACGCCGGGGAGCTGTTTTTT. Amino acids: CSARAGGNAGELFF.